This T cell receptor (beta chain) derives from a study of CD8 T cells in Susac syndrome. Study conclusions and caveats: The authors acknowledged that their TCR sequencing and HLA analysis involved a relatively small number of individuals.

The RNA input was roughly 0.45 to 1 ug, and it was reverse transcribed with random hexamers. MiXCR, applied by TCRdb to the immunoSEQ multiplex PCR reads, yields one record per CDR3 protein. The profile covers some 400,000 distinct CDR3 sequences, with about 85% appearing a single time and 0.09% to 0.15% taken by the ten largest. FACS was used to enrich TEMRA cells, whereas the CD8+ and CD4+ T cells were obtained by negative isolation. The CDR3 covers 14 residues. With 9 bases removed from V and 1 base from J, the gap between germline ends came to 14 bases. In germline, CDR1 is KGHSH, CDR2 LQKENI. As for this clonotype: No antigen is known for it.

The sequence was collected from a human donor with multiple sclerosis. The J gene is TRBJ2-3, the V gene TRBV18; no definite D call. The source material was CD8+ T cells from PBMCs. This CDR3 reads CASRAPACTDTQYF. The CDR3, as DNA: TGTGCCAGTCGCGCGCCGGCCTGCACAGATACGCAGTATTTT.